What follows is one T cell receptor (beta chain) and its context. The antigen is not known. Trimming took off 0 bases at V and 8 bases at J, with 20 bases between the two ends. The CDR3 totals 16 residues. Germline V lookup: CDR1 SQVTM, CDR2 ANQGSEA. This sample is drawn from a study of blood T cells in healthy people across ages. Study-wide results and caveats: Among long-lived donors, naive CD4+ cells were more numerous and diversity higher than in aged donors.

It was with a sample-barcoded 5' primer and a J-beta primer mix that a second PCR of roughly 6 to 12 cycles was run. A 12-random-nucleotide template-switch adaptor tagged each cDNA molecule. TCRdb re-analysed the 5' RACE reads in MiXCR, keeping a single row per CDR3 protein. The sample carries 750,000 or so distinct CDR3 sequences, around 25% recorded once. These data are also associated with another study on T cells of mothers and their children.

The chain couples TRBV29-1 to TRBJ2-1; tentatively, D is TRBD2 (5 bases). The specimen sequenced was blood. This TCR was sampled from a boy aged 5-17 years in good health. This CDR3 is CSVEDLRNSRVDEQFF. CDR3 nucleotides: TGCAGCGTTGAAGATCTTCGAAACTCGAGGGTCGATGAGCAGTTCTTC.